The rows below give T cell receptor beta chains drawn from one sample of a study of shared clonotypes between healthy human individuals. TCRdb's copy holds only in-frame clones and misses some; the assay was immunoSEQ multiplex PCR. This sample has some 2 million clones, with roughly 94% found just once. Sequencing input: naive CD4+ T cells sorted from blood. The receptors shown here come from a young man in good health. Both conserved end residues are part of each CDR3. D genes are given only for firm matches. For some rows the clone size is stated as once, few or many, or as a class when expanded; others skip it.

TRBV23-1	NA	NA	TRBJ2-3	TGCGCCAGCAGTCAATCGAGGAGCTCGGGCGCCACAGATACGCAGTATTTT	CASSQSRSSGATDTQYF
TRBV18	NA	NA	TRBJ2-5	TGTGCCAGCTCATCGGTTGACAGACAAGAGACCCAGTACTTC	CASSSVDRQETQYF
TRBV5-4	TRBD1	NA	TRBJ2-3	TGTGCCAGCAGCTTGAACAGGGGCGGCACAGATACGCAGTATTTT	CASSLNRGGTDTQYF
TRBV5-4	NA	NA	TRBJ2-7	TGTGCCAGCAGCTCCCCGACCGTAACCTACGAGCAGTACTTC	CASSSPTVTYEQYF
TRBV5-1	TRBD2	NA	TRBJ2-3	TGCGCCAGCAGCTTGGCGGTAGCGGGAGCTTCAGATACGCAGTATTTT	CASSLAVAGASDTQYF
TRBV29-1	NA	NA	TRBJ1-2	TGCAGCGTTGAAGGAACTCTGGGTTTCTATGGCTACACCTTC	CSVEGTLGFYGYTF
TRBV5-6	TRBD1	NA	TRBJ1-1	TGTGCCAGCAGCCTACAGGACAGGGGGGGCACTGAAGCTTTCTTT	CASSLQDRGGTEAFF
TRBV19	NA	NA	TRBJ2-3	TGTGCCAGTAGTGAAAACAAGGGTCATACGCAGTATTTT	CASSENKGHTQYF
TRBV9	NA	NA	TRBJ1-2	TGTGCCAGCAGCGTAGGATCCACCAACTATGGCTACACCTTC	CASSVGSTNYGYTF
TRBV6-1	NA	NA	TRBJ2-7	TGTGCCAGCAGACAGGACTACAGTTACGAGCAGTACTTC	CASRQDYSYEQYF
TRBV9	NA	NA	TRBJ2-7	TGTGCCAGCAGCGTAGTAGACCAGATCGGCGAGCAGTACTTC	CASSVVDQIGEQYF
TRBV5-6	NA	NA	TRBJ2-7	TGTGCCAGCAGCTTGTATGGTGGAAAGGACTACGAGCAGTACTTC	CASSLYGGKDYEQYF
TRBV4-1	NA	NA	TRBJ2-1	TGCGCCAGCAGCCAGAGGCAAGCACTAGGCTCCTACAATGAGCAGTTCTTC	CASSQRQALGSYNEQFF
TRBV11-2	NA	NA	TRBJ1-5	TGTGCCAGCAGCTTGGGCCTGACAGGCAATCAGCCCCAGCATTTT	CASSLGLTGNQPQHF
TRBV6-5	NA	NA	TRBJ1-2	TGTGCCAGCGGCAGGGAACATGGCTACACCTTC	CASGREHGYTF
TRBV2	NA	NA	TRBJ2-3	TGTGCCAGCAGTTCCCGGACAGATACGCAGTATTTT	CASSSRTDTQYF
TRBV27	TRBD1	NA	TRBJ2-5	TGTGCCAGCAGTTCAGGACAGGGGGCGCGGGAGACCCAGTACTTC	CASSSGQGARETQYF
TRBV10-2	TRBD2	NA	TRBJ2-3	TGCGCCAGCAGTGAGTCGCGACTAGCGGGAGATACGCAGTATTTT	CASSESRLAGDTQYF
TRBV7-7	NA	NA	TRBJ2-5	TGTGCTAGCAGCCCAGGACAGTACAAAGAGACCCAGTACTTC	CASSPGQYKETQYF
TRBV7-2	TRBD2	NA	TRBJ2-7	TGTGCCAGCAGCTTAGTTCCCCTAGCGGGGAACGAGCAGTACTTC	CASSLVPLAGNEQYF
TRBV29-1	NA	NA	TRBJ2-5	TGCAGCGTTTTCAGCCATTCGGGGACCCAGTACTTC	CSVFSHSGTQYF
TRBV9	NA	NA	TRBJ2-2	TGTGCCAGCAGCGTAGAGAGTCCGAACACCGGGGAGCTGTTTTTT	CASSVESPNTGELFF
TRBV7-2	TRBD1	few	TRBJ2-5	TGTGCCAGCAGCTTAGAGGGGGCAACCCACCGGACCCAGTACTTC	CASSLEGATHRTQYF
TRBV5-1	NA	NA	TRBJ2-7	TGCGCCAGCAGCCCCGAGCCTACAGGGACAAAGTACTTC	CASSPEPTGTKYF
TRBV30	NA	NA	TRBJ1-2	TGTGCCTGGAGTGTCTTAATCGATGGCTACACCTTC	CAWSVLIDGYTF
TRBV2	TRBD1	NA	TRBJ1-1	TGTGCCAGCAGTAAGACAGGGGCAGACACTGAAGCTTTCTTT	CASSKTGADTEAFF
TRBV18	NA	NA	TRBJ1-1	TGTGCCAGCTCACTCAGGAGCCTTGAGGACACTGAAGCTTTCTTT	CASSLRSLEDTEAFF
TRBV19	NA	NA	TRBJ1-1	TGTGCCAGTAGTAACCGACAGCGGGGGAACACTGAAGCTTTCTTT	CASSNRQRGNTEAFF
TRBV11-3	NA	NA	TRBJ1-1	TGTGCCAGCAGCATGCGGGGATGGGACACTGAAGCTTTCTTT	CASSMRGWDTEAFF
TRBV2	NA	NA	TRBJ1-5	TGTGCCAGCAGTGGGCCGGTAGGGCAGCCCCAGCATTTT	CASSGPVGQPQHF
TRBV5-6	TRBD2	once	TRBJ2-7	TGTGCCAGCAGCCCCCTAGCGGGAGTGGACTACGAGCAGTACTTC	CASSPLAGVDYEQYF
TRBV30	NA	NA	TRBJ1-4	TGTGCCTGGACCTGGACAGCAACTAATGAAAAACTGTTTTTT	CAWTWTATNEKLFF
TRBV5-6	NA	NA	TRBJ1-3	TGTGCCAGCAGCTTGGAGGCCGGGGTCTCTGGAAACACCATATATTTT	CASSLEAGVSGNTIYF
TRBV6-5	NA	NA	TRBJ1-1	TGTGCCAGCAGAAATTCCCCCCGGATGGCCTTGGGAGCTTTCTTT	CASRNSPRMALGAFF
TRBV6-6	TRBD1	NA	TRBJ2-1	TGTGCCAGCAGTTACTGGACAGGGAACGAGCAGTTCTTC	CASSYWTGNEQFF
TRBV29-1	NA	NA	TRBJ2-2	TGCAGCGCCGCTCCGGGACTCAACACCGGGGAGCTGTTTTTT	CSAAPGLNTGELFF
TRBV5-1	TRBD2	NA	TRBJ2-1	TGCGCCAGCAGCTTGGTTGCGGGAGGGGGCAATGAGCAGTTCTTC	CASSLVAGGGNEQFF
TRBV2	TRBD1	NA	TRBJ2-5	TGTGCCAGCAGGACAGGGCTAGAGACCCAGTACTTC	CASRTGLETQYF
TRBV28	NA	NA	TRBJ1-5	TGTGCCAGCAGCTCACGGGCTTCAGGGAGCAATCAGCCCCAGCATTTT	CASSSRASGSNQPQHF
TRBV13	NA	NA	TRBJ2-3	TGTGCCAGCAGCTTAAACTACCTCAGTGATACGCAGTATTTT	CASSLNYLSDTQYF
TRBV30	NA	NA	TRBJ2-7	TGTGCCTGTCACCTCCGCAGGGACACCTACGAGCAGTACTTC	CACHLRRDTYEQYF
TRBV30	NA	NA	TRBJ1-1	TGTGCCTGGAGTACCGGGACTCCCACTGAAGCTTTCTTT	CAWSTGTPTEAFF
TRBV6-1	NA	NA	TRBJ2-1	TGTGCCAGCAGTAGACAGAAAAATCTGCACAATGAGCAGTTCTTC	CASSRQKNLHNEQFF
TRBV6-6	NA	NA	TRBJ1-5	TGTGCCAGCACCCCTCGGGGGCAGACCAATCAGCCCCAGCATTTT	CASTPRGQTNQPQHF
TRBV2	TRBD1	NA	TRBJ1-5	TGTGCCAGCAGTGAGGGACAGGGCAGAAATCAGCCCCAGCATTTT	CASSEGQGRNQPQHF
TRBV2	NA	NA	TRBJ1-5	TGTGCCAGCAGTGAATTGGGGTTTTCGGGGAATCAGCCCCAGCATTTT	CASSELGFSGNQPQHF
TRBV6-5	TRBD1	NA	TRBJ1-1	TGTGCCAGCAGTTCCGGACAGGTCCAAAACACTGAAGCTTTCTTT	CASSSGQVQNTEAFF
TRBV6-5	TRBD2	NA	TRBJ2-5	TGTGCCAGCACCCTTGTCTTAGCGGGAGTCAGGGACCAGTACTTC	CASTLVLAGVRDQYF
TRBV5-6	TRBD2	NA	TRBJ2-7	TGTGCCAGCAGCGGCGCGGGAGGGCCGTCCTACGAGCAGTACTTC	CASSGAGGPSYEQYF
TRBV11-3	TRBD2	NA	TRBJ2-7	TGTGCCAGCAGCTCGGGACTAGCGGGACAGTACGAGCAGTACTTC	CASSSGLAGQYEQYF